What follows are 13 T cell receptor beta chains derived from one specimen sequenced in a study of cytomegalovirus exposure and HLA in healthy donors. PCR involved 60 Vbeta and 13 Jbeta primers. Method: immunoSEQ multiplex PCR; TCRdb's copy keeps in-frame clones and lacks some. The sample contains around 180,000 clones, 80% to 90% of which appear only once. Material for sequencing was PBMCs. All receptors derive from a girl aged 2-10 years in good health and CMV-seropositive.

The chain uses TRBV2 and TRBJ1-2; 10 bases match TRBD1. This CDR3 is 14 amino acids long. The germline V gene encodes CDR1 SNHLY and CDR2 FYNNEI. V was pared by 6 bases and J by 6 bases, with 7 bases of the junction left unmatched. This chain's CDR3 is CASSHGQGGDGYTF. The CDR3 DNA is TGTGCCAGCAGCCACGGACAGGGGGGAGATGGCTACACCTTC.

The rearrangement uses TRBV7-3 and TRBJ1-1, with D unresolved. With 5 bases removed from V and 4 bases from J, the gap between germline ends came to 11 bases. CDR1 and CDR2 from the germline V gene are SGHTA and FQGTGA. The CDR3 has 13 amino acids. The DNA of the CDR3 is TGTGCCAGCAGCCCTGGAGCGGGCACTGAAGCTTTCTTT. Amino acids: CASSPGAGTEAFF.

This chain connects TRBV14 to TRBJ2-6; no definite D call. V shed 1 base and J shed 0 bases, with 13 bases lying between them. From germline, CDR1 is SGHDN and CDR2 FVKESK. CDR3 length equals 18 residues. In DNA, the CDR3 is TGTGCCAGCAGCCAAGTCTTCGGGTCTAGCTCTGGGGCCAACGTCCTGACTTTC. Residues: CASSQVFGSSSGANVLTF.

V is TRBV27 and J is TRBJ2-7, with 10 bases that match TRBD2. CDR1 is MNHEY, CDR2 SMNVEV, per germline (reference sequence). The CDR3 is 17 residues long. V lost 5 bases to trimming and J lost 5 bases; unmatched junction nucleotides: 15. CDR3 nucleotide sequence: TGTGCCAGCAGTGCGGGACTAGCGCACTTCCCGCGGGACGAGCAGTACTTC. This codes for CASSAGLAHFPRDEQYF.

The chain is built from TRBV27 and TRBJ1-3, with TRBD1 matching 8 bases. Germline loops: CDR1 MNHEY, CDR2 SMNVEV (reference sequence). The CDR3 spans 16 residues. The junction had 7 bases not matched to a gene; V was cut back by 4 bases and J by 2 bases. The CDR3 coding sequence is TGTGCCAGCAGTTCCTCGACAGGGGAAGCTGGAAACACCATATATTTT. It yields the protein CASSSSTGEAGNTIYF.

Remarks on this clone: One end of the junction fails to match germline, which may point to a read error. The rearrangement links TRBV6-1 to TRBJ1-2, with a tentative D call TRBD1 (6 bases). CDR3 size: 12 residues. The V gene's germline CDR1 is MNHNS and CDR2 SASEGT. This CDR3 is CASSVRQDGYPF. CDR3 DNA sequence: TGTGCCAGCAGTGTCAGACAGGATGGCTACCCCTTC.

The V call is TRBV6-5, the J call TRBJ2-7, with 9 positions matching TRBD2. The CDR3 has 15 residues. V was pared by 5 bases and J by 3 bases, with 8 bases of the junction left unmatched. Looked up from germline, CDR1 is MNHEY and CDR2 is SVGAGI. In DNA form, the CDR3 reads TGTGCCAGCAGTCTTAGCGGGAGTACGGTCTACGAGCAGTACTTC. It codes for CASSLSGSTVYEQYF.

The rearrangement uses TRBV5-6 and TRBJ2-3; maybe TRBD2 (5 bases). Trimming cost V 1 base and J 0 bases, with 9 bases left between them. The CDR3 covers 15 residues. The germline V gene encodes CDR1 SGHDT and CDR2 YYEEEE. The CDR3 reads CASSLRSGSTDTQYF. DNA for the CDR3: TGTGCCAGCAGCTTGAGGAGCGGAAGCACAGATACGCAGTATTTT.

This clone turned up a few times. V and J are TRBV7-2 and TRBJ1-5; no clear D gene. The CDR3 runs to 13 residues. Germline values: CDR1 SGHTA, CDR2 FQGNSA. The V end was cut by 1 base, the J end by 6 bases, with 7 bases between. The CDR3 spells CASSLVTSQPQHF. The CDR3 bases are TGTGCCAGCAGCTTAGTTACTTCTCAGCCCCAGCATTTT.

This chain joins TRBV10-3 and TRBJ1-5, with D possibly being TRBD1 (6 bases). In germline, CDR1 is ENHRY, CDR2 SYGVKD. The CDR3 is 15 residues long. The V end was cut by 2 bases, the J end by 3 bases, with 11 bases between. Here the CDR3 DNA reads TGTGCCATCAGTGAGGCAGGGGATGACAATCAGCCCCAGCATTTT. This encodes CAISEAGDDNQPQHF.

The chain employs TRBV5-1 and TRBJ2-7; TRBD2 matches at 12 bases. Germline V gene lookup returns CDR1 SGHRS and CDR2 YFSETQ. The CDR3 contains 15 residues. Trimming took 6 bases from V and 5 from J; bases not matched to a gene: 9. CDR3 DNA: TGCGCCAGCACCAGACTAGCGGGAGAGGTTCACGAGCAGTACTTC. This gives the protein CASTRLAGEVHEQYF.

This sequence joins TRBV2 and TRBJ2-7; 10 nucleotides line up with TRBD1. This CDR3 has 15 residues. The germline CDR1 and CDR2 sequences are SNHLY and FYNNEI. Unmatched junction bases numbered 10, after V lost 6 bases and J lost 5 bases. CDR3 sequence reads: CASRDPGTGEDEQYF. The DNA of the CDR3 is TGTGCCAGCAGAGACCCCGGGACAGGGGAGGACGAGCAGTACTTC.

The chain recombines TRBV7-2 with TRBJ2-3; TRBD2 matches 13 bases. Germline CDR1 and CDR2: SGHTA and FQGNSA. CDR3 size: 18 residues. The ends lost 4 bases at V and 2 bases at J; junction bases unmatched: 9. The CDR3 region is CASSSPRTSGGITDTQYF. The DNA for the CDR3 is TGTGCCAGCAGCTCTCCTCGGACTAGCGGGGGAATCACAGATACGCAGTATTTT.